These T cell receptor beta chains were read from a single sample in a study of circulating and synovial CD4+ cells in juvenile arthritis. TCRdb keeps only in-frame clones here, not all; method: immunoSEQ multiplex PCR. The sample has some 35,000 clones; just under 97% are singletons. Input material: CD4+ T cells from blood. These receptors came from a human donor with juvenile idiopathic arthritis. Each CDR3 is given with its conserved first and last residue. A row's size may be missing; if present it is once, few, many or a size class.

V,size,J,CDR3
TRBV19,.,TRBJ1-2,CASSRTVLYGYTF
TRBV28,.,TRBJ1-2,CASSLSLGSWSYGYTF
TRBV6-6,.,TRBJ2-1,CASRFSSYNEQFF
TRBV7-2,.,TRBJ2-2,CASSPRSGELFF
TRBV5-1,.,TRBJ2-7,CASSLSSGQGMGEQYF
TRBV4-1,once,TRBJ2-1,CASSQPTGLDNEQFF
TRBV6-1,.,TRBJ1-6,CASSRDSYSPLHF
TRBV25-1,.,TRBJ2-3,CASSAATETQYF
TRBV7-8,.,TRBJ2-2,CASSLNSGQNTGELFF
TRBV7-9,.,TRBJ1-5,CASSLGEGNYQPQHF
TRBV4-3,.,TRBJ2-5,CASSRERLQRETQYF
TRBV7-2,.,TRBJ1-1,CASSQLGQGGSEAFF
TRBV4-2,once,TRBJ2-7,CASSQRREPTYEQYF
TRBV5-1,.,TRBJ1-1,CASSPVQGAEAFF
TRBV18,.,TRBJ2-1,CASSPGASREQFF
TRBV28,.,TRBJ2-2,CASTRSNTGELFF
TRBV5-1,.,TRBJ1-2,CASSFGGDDYGYTF
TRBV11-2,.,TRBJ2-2,CASSELAGASGGELFF
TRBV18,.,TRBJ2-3,CASSPLTGPKTDTQYF
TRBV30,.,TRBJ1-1,CAWSYRHNTEAFF
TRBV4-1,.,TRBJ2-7,CASSQDLTGQGFYEQYF
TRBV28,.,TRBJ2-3,CASSQNRASTDTQYF
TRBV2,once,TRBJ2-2,CASSSGSNTGELFF
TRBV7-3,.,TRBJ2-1,CASSATSGRAGEQFF
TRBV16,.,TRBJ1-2,CASSQGRDTYGYTF
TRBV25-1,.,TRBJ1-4,CASSEYEGLATNEKLFF